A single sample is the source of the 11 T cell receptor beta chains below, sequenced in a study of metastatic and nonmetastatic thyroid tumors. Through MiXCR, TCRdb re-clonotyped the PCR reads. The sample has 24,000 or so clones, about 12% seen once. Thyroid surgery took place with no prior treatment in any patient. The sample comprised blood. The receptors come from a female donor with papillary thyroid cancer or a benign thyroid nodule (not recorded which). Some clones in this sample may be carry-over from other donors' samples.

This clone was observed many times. The CDR3 sequence: CASSGLAGNTGELFF. In DNA form, the CDR3 reads TGTGCCAGTAGCGGACTAGCGGGAAACACCGGGGAGCTGTTTTTT. V usage is TRBV19 and J usage is TRBJ2-2, with 12 bases matching TRBD2. The CDR3 runs 15 residues. V shed 6 bases, J shed 2 bases, and the junction held 1 base outside the gene matches. CDR1 is LNHDA, CDR2 SQIVND, per germline (reference sequence).

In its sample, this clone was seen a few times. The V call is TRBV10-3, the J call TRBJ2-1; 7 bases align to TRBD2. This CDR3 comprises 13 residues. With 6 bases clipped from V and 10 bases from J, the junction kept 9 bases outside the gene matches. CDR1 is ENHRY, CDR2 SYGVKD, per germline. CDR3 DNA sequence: TGTGCCATCAGGTCAATTGCGGGAGACGAGCAGTTCTTC. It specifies CAIRSIAGDEQFF.

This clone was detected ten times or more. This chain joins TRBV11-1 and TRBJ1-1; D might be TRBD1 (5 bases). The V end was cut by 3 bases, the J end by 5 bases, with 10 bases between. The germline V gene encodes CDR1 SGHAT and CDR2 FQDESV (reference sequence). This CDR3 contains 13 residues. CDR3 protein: CASSFEGWTEAFF. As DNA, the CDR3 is TGTGCCAGCAGCTTCGAGGGGTGGACTGAAGCTTTCTTT.

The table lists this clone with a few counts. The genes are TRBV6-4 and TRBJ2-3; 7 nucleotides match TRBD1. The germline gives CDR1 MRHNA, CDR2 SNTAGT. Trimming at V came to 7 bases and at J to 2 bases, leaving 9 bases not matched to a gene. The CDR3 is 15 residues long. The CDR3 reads CASTPGGINTDTQYF. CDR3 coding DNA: TGTGCCAGCACCCCAGGGGGAATAAACACAGATACGCAGTATTTT.

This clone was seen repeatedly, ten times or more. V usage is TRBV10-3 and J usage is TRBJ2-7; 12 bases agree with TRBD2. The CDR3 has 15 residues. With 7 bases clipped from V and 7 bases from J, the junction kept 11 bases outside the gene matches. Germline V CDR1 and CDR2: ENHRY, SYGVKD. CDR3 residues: CAINGLAGGPGEQYF. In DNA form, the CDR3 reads TGTGCCATCAACGGGCTAGCGGGAGGGCCCGGGGAGCAGTACTTC.

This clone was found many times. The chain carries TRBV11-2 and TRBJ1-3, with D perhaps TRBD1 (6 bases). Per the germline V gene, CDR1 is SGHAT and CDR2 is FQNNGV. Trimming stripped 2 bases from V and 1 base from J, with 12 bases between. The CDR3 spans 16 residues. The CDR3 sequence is CASSLILGTSGNTIYF. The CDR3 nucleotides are TGTGCCAGCAGCTTAATACTCGGGACATCTGGAAACACCATATATTTT.

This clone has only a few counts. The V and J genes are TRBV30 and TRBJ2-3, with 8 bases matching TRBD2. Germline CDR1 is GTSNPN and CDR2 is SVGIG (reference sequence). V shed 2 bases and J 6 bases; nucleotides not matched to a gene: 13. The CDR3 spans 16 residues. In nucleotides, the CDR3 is TGTGCCTGGAGTCCTGCGGGAGGAGTGGGGTTTGATACGCAGTATTTT. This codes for CAWSPAGGVGFDTQYF.

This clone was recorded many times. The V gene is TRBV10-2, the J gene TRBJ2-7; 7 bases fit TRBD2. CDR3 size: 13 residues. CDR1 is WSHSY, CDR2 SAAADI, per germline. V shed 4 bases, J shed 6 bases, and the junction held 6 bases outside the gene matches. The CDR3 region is CASSGAPGGEQYF. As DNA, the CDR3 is TGCGCCAGCAGTGGTGCCCCGGGGGGCGAGCAGTACTTC.

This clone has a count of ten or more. The CDR3 nucleotides are TGTGCCAGCAGCGTACAGGACCGCTCACCCCTCCACTTT. Protein sequence: CASSVQDRSPLHF. V is TRBV9 and J is TRBJ1-6; no reliable D call. Trimming stripped 1 base from V and 10 bases from J, with 9 bases between. Germline lookup yields CDR1 SGDLS and CDR2 YYNGEE. The CDR3 contains 13 residues.

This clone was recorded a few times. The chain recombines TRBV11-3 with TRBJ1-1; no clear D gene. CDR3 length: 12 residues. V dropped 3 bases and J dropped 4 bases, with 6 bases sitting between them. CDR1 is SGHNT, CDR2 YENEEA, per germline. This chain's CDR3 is CASSFTVTEAFF. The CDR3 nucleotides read TGTGCCAGCAGCTTTACAGTCACTGAAGCTTTCTTT.

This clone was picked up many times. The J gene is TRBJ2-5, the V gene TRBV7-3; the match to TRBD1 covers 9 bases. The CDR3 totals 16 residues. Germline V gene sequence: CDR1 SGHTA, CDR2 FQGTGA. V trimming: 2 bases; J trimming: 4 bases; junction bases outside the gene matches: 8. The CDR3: CASSLRPGQGSETQYF. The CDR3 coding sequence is TGTGCCAGCAGCTTACGCCCGGGACAGGGTTCAGAGACCCAGTACTTC.